This TCR beta chain was found in a study of blood T cell repertoires in COVID-19. The authors' processing: The assay estimated nucleated cells by amplifying reference gene primers. Sequencing was performed with immunoSEQ multiplex PCR; in TCRdb, only in-frame clones are kept and a portion is missing. The V and J calls and the clone size are those of that table, but D and trimming were determined from the DNA. The sample contains 30,000 or so clones, almost 90% of which appear only once. Sample: peripheral blood. This TCR derives from a man in his sixties with active COVID-19.

CDR3 amino acids: CATAGTRGEQYF. CDR3 DNA: TGTGCCACCGCAGGAACCCGGGGCGAGCAGTACTTC. The chain has TRBV28 and TRBJ2-7; the D gene is possibly TRBD2 (5 bases). Germline V gene sequence: CDR1 MDHEN, CDR2 SYDVKM. Trimming cost V 10 bases and J 6 bases, with 16 bases left between them. The CDR3 spans 12 residues. The full variable domain, with the rest looked up from reference TRBV28 and TRBJ2-7, is DVKVTQSSRYLVKRTGEKVFLECVQDMDHENMFWYRQDPGLGLRLIYFSYDVKMKEKGDIPEGYSVSREKKERFSLILESASTNQTSMYLCATAGTRGEQYFGPGTRLTVT.